This T cell receptor (beta chain) is from a study of blood T cell repertoires in COVID-19. The overall study: The origin of the acute and convalescent COVID-19 samples was the United States, Italy and Spain.

Living in about 25 US areas, the participants were between roughly 18 and 90 years of age. In the 2 weeks before study entry, exposed participants met a COVID-19 case, which was PCR-confirmed or clinician-diagnosed. In the source study's methods: Estimated nucleated cell counts came from reference gene primer amplification. Profiled with immunoSEQ multiplex PCR; TCRdb holds only in-frame clones, not every one. V, J and clone size derive from that table, while D and trimming were established from the DNA sequence. The sample lists about 270,000 clones; more than 85% were seen once. This CDR3 has 15 residues. V shed 5 bases and J 4 bases; nucleotides not matched to a gene: 4. The germline gives CDR1 LGHNT, CDR2 FRNRAP.

Sequenced material: PBMCs or T cells enriched from blood (not recorded which). The TCR originated in a middle-aged man who had been exposed to COVID-19. The chain combines TRBV12-5 with TRBJ1-5; 11 nucleotides line up with TRBD1. This CDR3 reads CASGLGTGGNQPQHF. The CDR3 nucleotides are TGTGCTAGTGGTCTAGGGACAGGGGGAAATCAGCCCCAGCATTTT.